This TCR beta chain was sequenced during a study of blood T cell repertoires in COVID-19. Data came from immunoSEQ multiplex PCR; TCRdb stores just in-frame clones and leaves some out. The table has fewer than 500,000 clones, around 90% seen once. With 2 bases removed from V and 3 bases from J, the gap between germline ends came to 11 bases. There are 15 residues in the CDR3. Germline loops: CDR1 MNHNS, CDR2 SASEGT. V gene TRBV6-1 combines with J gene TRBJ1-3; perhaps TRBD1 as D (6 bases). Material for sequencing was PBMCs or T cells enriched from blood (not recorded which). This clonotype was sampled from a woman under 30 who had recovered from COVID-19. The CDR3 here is CASSEKGGFGNTIYF. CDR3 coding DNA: TGTGCCAGCAGTGAAAAGGGGGGGTTTGGAAACACCATATATTTT.